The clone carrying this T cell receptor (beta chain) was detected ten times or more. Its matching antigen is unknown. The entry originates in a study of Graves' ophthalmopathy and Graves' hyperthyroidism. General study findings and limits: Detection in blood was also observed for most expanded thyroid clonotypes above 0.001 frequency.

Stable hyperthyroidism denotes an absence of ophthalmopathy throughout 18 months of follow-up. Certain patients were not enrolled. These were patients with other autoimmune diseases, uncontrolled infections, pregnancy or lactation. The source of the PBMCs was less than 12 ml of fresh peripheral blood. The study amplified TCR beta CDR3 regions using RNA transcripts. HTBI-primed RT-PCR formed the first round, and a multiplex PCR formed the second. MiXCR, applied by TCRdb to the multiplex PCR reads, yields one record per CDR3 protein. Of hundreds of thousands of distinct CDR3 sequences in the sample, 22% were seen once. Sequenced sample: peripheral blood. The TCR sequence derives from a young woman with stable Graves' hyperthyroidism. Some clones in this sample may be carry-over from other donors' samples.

The CDR3 region has the DNA TGTGCCAGCAGTTTACCCGCTAAGGGGATCCAAGAGACCCAGTACTTC. This gives the protein CASSLPAKGIQETQYF. This chain links TRBV12-3 or TRBV12-4 with TRBJ2-5, with D perhaps TRBD1 (5 bases). Trimming took off 2 bases at V and 1 base at J, with 14 bases between the two ends. CDR3 length: 16 residues.